Below, 8 T cell receptor beta chains from the same sample are listed, as sequenced in a study of blood T cell repertoires in COVID-19. This table comes from immunoSEQ multiplex PCR, and its TCRdb copy is limited to in-frame clones, with some not included. The sample lists 90,000 or so clones; about 89% were seen once. The sample was peripheral blood. The origin of the receptors is an older woman with acute or convalescent COVID-19.

V is TRBV11-2 and J is TRBJ1-1; 7 bases align to TRBD1. Germline V gives CDR1 SGHAT, CDR2 FQNNGV. Trimming at V came to 5 bases and at J to 2 bases, leaving 5 bases not matched to a gene. CDR3 length: 14 amino acids. CDR3 loop: CASSPDRANTEAFF. The CDR3 DNA reads TGTGCCAGCAGCCCCGACAGGGCTAACACTGAAGCTTTCTTT.

The V call is TRBV6-5, the J call TRBJ1-5; D unresolved. CDR3 length: 15 amino acids. V lost 6 bases and J 3 bases, leaving 15 bases between the germline ends. CDR1 is MNHEY and CDR2 is SVGAGI in the germline V gene. The CDR3 here is CASRPLGRINQPQHF. CDR3 DNA: TGTGCCAGCAGACCCTTGGGGAGGATCAATCAGCCCCAGCATTTT.

V is TRBV7-9 and J is TRBJ1-2; D is unclear. The CDR3 totals 14 residues. Germline V lookup: CDR1 SEHNR, CDR2 FQNEAQ (reference sequence). Trimming cost V 3 bases and J 8 bases, with 16 bases left between them. The DNA of the CDR3 is TGTGCCAGCAGCTTTTTGGAGGGCTCGGAAGGCTACACCTTC. Encoded protein: CASSFLEGSEGYTF.

The genes are TRBV3-1 (or the pseudogene TRBV3-2) and TRBJ2-1, with D tentatively TRBD2 (5 bases). Germline CDR1 LGHDT, CDR2 YNNKEL (reference sequence). This CDR3 region has 15 residues. V was pared by 6 bases and J by 0 bases, with 12 bases between. The CDR3 DNA is TGTGCCAGCAGTCCTCAGCGGAGCTCCTACAATGAGCAGTTCTTC. This gives the protein CASSPQRSSYNEQFF.

J is TRBJ2-6 and V is TRBV9; 10 bases match TRBD2. Germline lookup yields CDR1 SGDLS and CDR2 YYNGEE. This CDR3 has 17 amino acids. Trimming cost V 3 bases and J 1 base; bases outside gene matches: 4. Here the CDR3 DNA reads TGTGCCAGCAGCGGAAAGCGGGAGGGTTCTGGGGCCAACGTCCTGACTTTC. It encodes CASSGKREGSGANVLTF.

The V call is TRBV5-1, the J call TRBJ2-7; 12 nucleotides align to TRBD2. This CDR3 comprises 15 residues. Germline CDR1 is SGHRS and CDR2 is YFSETQ. With V trimmed by 2 bases and J by 3 bases, 3 bases remained unmatched. The CDR3 coding sequence is TGCGCCAGCAGCTTTCTAGCGGGAGGGAACTACGAGCAGTACTTC. As protein: CASSFLAGGNYEQYF.

The chain couples TRBV5-4 to TRBJ2-3, with D hard to call. Germline CDR1 SGHNT, CDR2 YYREEE (reference sequence). V was trimmed by 4 bases and J by 1 base, leaving 4 bases between them. The CDR3 consists of 12 residues. The DNA of the CDR3 is TGTGCCAGCAGCACTGGCACAGATACGCAGTATTTT. It is translated as CASSTGTDTQYF.

This clone was seen once. This sequence joins TRBV10-3 and TRBJ1-6; D unresolved. V was trimmed by 2 bases and J by 7 bases, leaving 12 bases between them. Germline CDR1 reads ENHRY; CDR2 reads SYGVKD. The CDR3 is made up of 15 amino acids. CDR3 sequence reads: CAISEVSNTNSPLHF. For the CDR3, the DNA is TGTGCCATCAGTGAGGTGTCAAACACCAATTCACCCCTCCACTTT.